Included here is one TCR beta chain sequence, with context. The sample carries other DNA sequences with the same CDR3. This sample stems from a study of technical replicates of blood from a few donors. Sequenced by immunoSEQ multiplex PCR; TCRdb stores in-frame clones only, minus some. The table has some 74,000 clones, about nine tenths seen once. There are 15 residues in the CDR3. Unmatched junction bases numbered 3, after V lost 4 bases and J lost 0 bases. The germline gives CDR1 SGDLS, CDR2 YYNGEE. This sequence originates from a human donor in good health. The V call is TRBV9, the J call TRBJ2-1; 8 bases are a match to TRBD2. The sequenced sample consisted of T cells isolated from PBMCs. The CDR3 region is CASSPSGSSYNEQFF. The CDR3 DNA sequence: TGTGCCAGCAGCCCAAGCGGGAGCTCCTACAATGAGCAGTTCTTC. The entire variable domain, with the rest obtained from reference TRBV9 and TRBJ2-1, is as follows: DSGVTQTPKHLITATGQRVTLRCSPRSGDLSVYWYQQSLDQGLQFLIQYYNGEERAKGNILERFSAQQFPDLHSELNLSSLELGDSALYFCASSPSGSSYNEQFFGPGTRLTVL.